Each of the 18 T cell receptor beta chains below was sequenced from the same sample in a study of T cells in Graves' hyperthyroidism and ophthalmopathy. The CDR3 regions of TCR beta were amplified from RNA transcripts. A set of HTBI primers served as the primers for a first-round RT-PCR of the TCR CDR3. TCRdb reanalysed the multiplex PCR reads using MiXCR and keeps one entry per CDR3 protein. The sample shows more than 500,000 distinct CDR3 sequences, about 16% of them seen only once. Material for sequencing was blood. The receptors shown here come from a woman in her thirties with Graves' ophthalmopathy.

This clonotype was detected ten times or more. The genes are TRBV24-1 and TRBJ1-1; D may be TRBD1 (6 bases). V dropped 8 bases and J dropped 0 bases, with 18 bases sitting between them. The CDR3 contains 16 residues. Germline CDR1 reads KGHDR; CDR2 reads SFDVKD. The CDR3 protein is CATNSGGNIMNTEAFF. In DNA form, the CDR3 reads TGTGCCACCAATTCTGGGGGCAACATCATGAACACTGAAGCTTTCTTT.

The chain has TRBV9 and TRBJ1-5; D gene unclear. Looked up from germline, CDR1 is SGDLS and CDR2 is YYNGEE. The CDR3 has 13 residues. The V gene lost 2 bases and the J gene lost 6 bases, with 9 bases spanning the gap. This CDR3 is CASSVDSSQPQHF. CDR3 DNA sequence: TGTGCCAGCAGCGTCGATAGTAGTCAGCCCCAGCATTTT.

This clonotype was counted at least ten times. The chain links TRBV28 to TRBJ2-1; 11 nucleotides agree with TRBD2. J lost 6 bases, V lost 4 bases, and 11 bases had no gene match. The CDR3 sequence is 17 residues long. CDR1 MDHEN and CDR2 SYDVKM come from the germline V gene. CDR3 DNA: TGTGCCAGCAGTTCATCGGGACTAGCGGTGGCCGGCAATGAGCAGTTCTTC. Its protein product is CASSSSGLAVAGNEQFF.

This clonotype showed up many times. The chain combines TRBV11-2 with TRBJ2-7; 7 bases align to TRBD1. The CDR3 covers 18 residues. CDR1 is SGHAT, CDR2 FQNNGV, per germline. Trimming at V came to 2 bases and at J to 3 bases, leaving 16 bases not matched to a gene. The CDR3 reads CASSLYRYRDSSFYEQYF. The CDR3 nucleotides read TGTGCCAGCAGCTTATATCGCTATCGGGACAGTAGCTTCTACGAGCAGTACTTC.

Comments on this clonotype: At one end the junction does not follow the germline gene, possibly because of a read error. V gene TRBV28 combines with J gene TRBJ2-1; 8 bases match TRBD1. In germline, CDR1 is MDHEN, CDR2 SYDVKM. CDR3 length equals 18 residues. The CDR3 bases are TGTGCCAGCAGTTTAGGGGACAGGTCTAAAAGCTCCTACAGTGAGCAGTTCTTC. Translated, it gives CASSLGDRSKSSYSEQFF.

The chain employs TRBV4-1 and TRBJ1-4, with TRBD1 matching over 8 bases. V lost 0 bases and J lost 8; bases outside the gene matches: 5. The CDR3 loop spans 15 amino acids. CDR1 is MGHRA, CDR2 YSYEKL, per germline. This CDR3 is CASSQESGQGEKLFF. In DNA form, the CDR3 reads TGCGCCAGCAGCCAAGAGTCAGGACAGGGCGAAAAACTGTTTTTT.

This clonotype was recorded many times. This chain links TRBV13 with TRBJ2-1; maybe TRBD2 (6 bases). This CDR3 region has 13 residues. The germline CDR1 and CDR2 sequences are PRHDT and FYEKMQ (reference sequence). With 5 bases removed from V and 9 bases from J, the gap between germline ends came to 14 bases. CDR3 in amino acids: CASSRRDSSEQFF. CDR3 DNA sequence: TGTGCCAGCAGCCGCCGGGACTCCAGTGAGCAGTTCTTC.

The sample holds many counts of this clonotype. V is TRBV20-1 and J is TRBJ2-1, with a tentative D call TRBD2 (6 bases). V dropped 5 bases and J dropped 2 bases, with 13 bases sitting between them. The CDR3 loop spans 14 amino acids. The germline V gene encodes CDR1 DFQATT and CDR2 SNEGSKA (reference sequence). CDR3 sequence: CSAGDSATYNEQFF. The CDR3 nucleotides read TGCAGTGCTGGGGACTCCGCCACCTACAATGAGCAGTTCTTC.

This clonotype was picked up many times. The chain has TRBV11-2 and TRBJ2-7, with 7 nucleotides matching TRBD1. The CDR3 spans 15 residues. The V and J ends lost 5 bases and 4 bases, in that order; junction bases with no gene match: 11. Germline CDR1 and CDR2: SGHAT and FQNNGV. Written as DNA, the CDR3 is TGTGCCAGCAGCCCCACAGCGACAGGGTGGTACGAGCAGTACTTC. It specifies CASSPTATGWYEQYF.

The rearrangement uses TRBV29-1 and TRBJ2-5; TRBD2 agrees at 9 bases. From germline, CDR1 is SQVTM and CDR2 ANQGSEA. The CDR3 contains 15 residues. J gave up 7 bases and V 8 bases, and 17 bases lay outside the gene matches. Here the CDR3 DNA reads TGCAGCATTCCAGCGGGAGGCCGGAACGGAGGGACCCAGTACTTC. Protein sequence: CSIPAGGRNGGTQYF.

For this clonotype: This sequence may be a read error, since a much larger clone differs from it by one base. The chain joins TRBV20-1 to TRBJ2-7; 7 bases are shared with TRBD1. Germline CDR1 DFQATT, CDR2 SNEGSKA (reference sequence). The CDR3 is made up of 13 amino acids. The CDR3 protein is CSVETGKVYERYF. CDR3 DNA: TGCAGTGTAGAGACAGGGAAGGTCTACGAGCGGTACTTC.

This clonotype has ten or more counts. The chain uses TRBV6-1 and TRBJ2-7, with 9 bases lining up with TRBD1. Germline CDR1 is MNHNS and CDR2 is SASEGT. V shed 6 bases and J 4 bases; nucleotides not matched to a gene: 13. CDR3 size: 16 residues. As DNA, the CDR3 is TGTGCCAGCAGAGGACTACAGGGGGCGTACAGGTACGAGCAGTACTTC. This translates into CASRGLQGAYRYEQYF.

This clonotype came up many times. This chain connects TRBV6-1 to TRBJ2-1; 9 nucleotides align to TRBD1. This CDR3 comprises 14 residues. With V trimmed by 3 bases and J by 7 bases, 4 bases remained unmatched. In germline, CDR1 is MNHNS, CDR2 SASEGT. CDR3 in amino acids: CASSDETGGNEQFF. CDR3 bases: TGTGCCAGCAGTGATGAGACAGGGGGTAATGAGCAGTTCTTC.

This clonotype came up many times. The chain uses TRBV28 and TRBJ2-1, with a tentative D call TRBD1 (6 bases). This CDR3 comprises 15 residues. Trimming took off 4 bases at V and 8 bases at J, with 18 bases between the two ends. Germline V gene lookup returns CDR1 MDHEN and CDR2 SYDVKM. The CDR3 loop reads CASSSLRGTWDEQFF. CDR3 DNA sequence: TGTGCCAGCAGTTCCCTGAGGGGGACGTGGGATGAGCAGTTCTTC.

This clonotype was seen a handful of times. Possible read error: a much larger clone is one base away. This chain connects TRBV28 to TRBJ2-7; 12 positions match TRBD2. The CDR3 sequence is 15 residues long. In germline, CDR1 is MDHEN, CDR2 SYDVKM. Trimming removed 2 bases from V and 6 bases from J; junction bases left unmatched: 5. CDR3 sequence reads: CASSLRLAGGCEQYF. The DNA for the CDR3 is TGTGCCAGCAGTTTAAGGCTAGCGGGAGGGTGCGAGCAGTACTTC.

This clonotype was detected only once. This rearrangement joins TRBV19 to TRBJ2-1, with 8 bases aligning to TRBD1. The length of the CDR3 is 14 residues. Germline CDR1 LNHDA, CDR2 SQIVND (reference sequence). The J segment lost 5 bases and the V segment lost 4 bases, leaving 4 bases of the junction unmatched. Written as DNA, the CDR3 is TGTGCCAGTAGTACCAAGACAGGGGACAATGAGCAGTTCTTC. This codes for CASSTKTGDNEQFF.

The chain combines TRBV6-2 or TRBV6-3 with TRBJ2-1; D is perhaps TRBD1 (6 bases). Germline V CDR1 and CDR2: MNHEY, SVGEGT. Trimming shortened V by 5 bases and J by 5 bases, and 19 bases separated the two germline ends. This CDR3 is 16 amino acids long. This CDR3 is CASSTLDRPMDNEQFF. The CDR3 bases are TGTGCCAGCAGTACTCTTGACAGGCCGATGGACAATGAGCAGTTCTTC.

This clonotype has at least ten counts. The chain links TRBV9 to TRBJ2-7, with TRBD2 identical over 8 bases. From germline, CDR1 is SGDLS and CDR2 YYNGEE. CDR3 length: 14 amino acids. The V segment lost 3 bases and the J segment 5 bases; nucleotides outside the gene matches: 7. CDR3 sequence (DNA): TGTGCCAGCAGCGGCACCAGCGGGAGCAACGAGCAGTACTTC. It specifies CASSGTSGSNEQYF.